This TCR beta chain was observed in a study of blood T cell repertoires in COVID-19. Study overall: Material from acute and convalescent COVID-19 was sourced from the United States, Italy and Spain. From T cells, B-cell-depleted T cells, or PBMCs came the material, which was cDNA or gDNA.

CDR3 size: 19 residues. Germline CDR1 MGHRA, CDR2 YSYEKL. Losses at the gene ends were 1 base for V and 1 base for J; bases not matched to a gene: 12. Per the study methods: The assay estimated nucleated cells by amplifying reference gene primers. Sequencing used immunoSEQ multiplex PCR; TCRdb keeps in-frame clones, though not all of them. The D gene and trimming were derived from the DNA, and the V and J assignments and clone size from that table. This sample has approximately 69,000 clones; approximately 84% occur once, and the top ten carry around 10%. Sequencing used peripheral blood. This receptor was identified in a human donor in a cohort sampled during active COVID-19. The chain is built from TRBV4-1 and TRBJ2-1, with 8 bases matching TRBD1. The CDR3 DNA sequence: TGCGCCAGCAGCCAAGTTAGGACAGGGATCGTAAGATCCTACAATGAGCAGTTCTTC. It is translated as CASSQVRTGIVRSYNEQFF.